This T cell receptor beta chain was sequenced in a study of shared T cell receptors in the human thymus (dated by TCRdb to the early 2020s). Background on the whole study: The study examined how self-reactive, shared T-cell receptor alpha chains are generated in the human thymus.

CDR1 SGHDN and CDR2 FVKESK are derived from the germline V gene. The junction shows trimming of 7 bases on V and 1 base on J, and the gene matches do not reach 8 bases of it. The CDR3, cysteine through phenylalanine, is 16 amino acids long. The sequence is cut down to CDR3 DNA, 48 bases in frame from base 1. Library creation used the immunoSEQ multiplex PCR assay. The source is immuneACCESS, and TCRdb retained only in-frame sequences with V and J called. Part of the clones is not carried over; for the studies checked, unresolved V genes explain less than half of this, and the remainder is unexplained. This sample holds some 700,000 clones; roughly 88% were observed only once. Clones ranked in the top ten supply around 0.0099% of the sample. This clone was detected once. Its antigen target is currently unknown. Base qualities were left out, and no much larger clone turns up one base away. These data also formed part of another study, on human thymus T cells. Per the second study: Donors were immunologically healthy infants undergoing open corrective cardiac surgery for congenital heart defects in Finland. The thymus tissue came from surgical resects taken out during corrective cardiac surgery. V and J gene segment usage appeared biased in both thymic and peripheral blood repertoires. According to the related research, thymic TCR repertoires were highly overlapping among unrelated individuals. The study described the TCR alpha and beta repertoires in roughly 8 infant thymus samples and a handful of matching peripheral blood samples. The infant donors were about 7 to 244 days old, and the cohort included five or six males and two females. After being mechanically released from the tissue, thymocytes were kept at -70 degrees C in pellets of about 8.5-34 million cells. A QIAsymphony instrument was used to extract genomic DNA from frozen cell pellets. The immunoSEQ multiplex PCR assay was used to amplify the TCRB and TCRAD loci from a standardized quantity of quality-controlled genomic DNA. The amplicons spanned the V(D)J region and were long enough to cover the CDR3 and allow V and J genes to be identified. The amplicons were sequenced on an Illumina platform via the commercial immunoSEQ service. Corrections for primer bias and sequencing errors followed previously described methods, while TCRAD and TCRB definitions were based on the IMGT database. Repertoires were analysed with immunoSEQ Analyzer 3.0 and VDJTools, covering basic statistics, V/J segment usage, diversity estimates, rarefaction and pairwise overlap. To estimate diversity, the Chao1, ChaoE, Efron-Thisted, Shannon and inverse Simpson indices were applied, and diversity was also estimated on datasets down-sampled to the smallest sample. Repertoire overlap was determined by strict matching of CDR3 nucleotide sequence, V gene and J gene, and Jaccard-based multidimensional scaling clustering was applied. On average, thymus samples gave 750,000 to 1,000,000 unique TCRB clonotypes, whereas blood samples gave about 92,000.

Input material: thymocytes. This receptor was identified in a boy under two years old with a congenital heart defect. Donor details come from another sample of the same person, matched by shared clones. This chain joins TRBV14 to TRBJ2-1, and TRBD1 matches 9 of the central bases. The CDR3 protein: CASTRGGTGSYNEQFF. The DNA reads TGTGCCAGCACCCGAGGCGGGACAGGGTCCTACAATGAGCAGTTCTTC. Here the CDR3 is joined to the reference TRBV14 and TRBJ2-1 genes, and the full variable domain is: EAGVTQFPSHSVIEKGQTVTLRCDPISGHDNLYWYRRVMGKEIKFLLHFVKESKQDESGMPNNRFLAERTGGTYSTLKVQPAELEDSGVYFCASTRGGTGSYNEQFFGPGTRLTVL.